This T cell receptor (beta chain) was obtained from a study of cytomegalovirus exposure and HLA in healthy donors. This clone was detected only a few times. Its antigen is undetermined. Vbeta (60) and Jbeta (13) primers were used in the PCR. Using immunoSEQ multiplex PCR, the repertoire was profiled, and TCRdb retains in-frame clones only, with some absent. The table has under 100,000 clones, roughly 79% seen once; the top ten hold roughly 4%. Study results and caveats: Among TCR beta chains of equal frequency, HLA-associated ones were more clonally expanded in a later analysis. A list of roughly 180 TCR beta chains associated with cytomegalovirus was given.

The specimen sequenced was PBMCs. The TCR comes from a woman in her seventies in good health and CMV-seropositive.

CDR3 region: CASSVVGGPSEQYF. CDR3 bases: TGTGCCAGCAGCGTAGTGGGGGGTCCGAGCGAGCAGTACTTC. The chain recombines TRBV9 with TRBJ2-7, with TRBD2 as a possible D gene (6 bases). CDR1 and CDR2 (germline): SGDLS, YYNGEE. The V end was cut by 0 bases, the J end by 6 bases, with 13 bases between. This CDR3 comprises 14 residues.